This TCR beta chain was identified in a study of CD8 T cells in ankylosing spondylitis. TCRdb fed the 5' RACE reads into MiXCR, producing one record per CDR3 protein. Among fewer than 250,000 distinct CDR3 sequences, about 26% were seen once, and the ten largest hold under 8%. Points from the study as a whole: Several of the motif variants were reported before in synovial fluid and blood from reactive arthritis.

This clonotype was recorded many times. The antigen is not known. Between the trimmed V and J ends, which lost 0 bases and 5 bases, there was a span of 10 bases. The germline V gene encodes CDR1 MNHEY and CDR2 SVGAGI. There are 14 residues in the CDR3. The material sequenced was blood, either unsorted or a sorted T cell fraction (not recorded which). The V and J genes are TRBV6-5 and TRBJ2-5; D is unresolved. This TCR was sampled from a male donor with ankylosing spondylitis or in good health (not recorded which). The CDR3, as DNA: TGTGCCAGCAGTTACTCTGACAAGGCGGAGACCCAGTACTTC. Translation: CASSYSDKAETQYF.